This T cell receptor (beta chain) was sequenced during a study of T-cell memory formation after mild COVID-19. TCRdb fed the 5' RACE reads into MiXCR, producing one record per CDR3 protein. Of around 510,000 distinct CDR3 sequences in the sample, roughly 20% were seen once. Per the germline V gene, CDR1 is SGHNT and CDR2 is YYREEE (reference sequence). The V and J ends lost 1 base and 1 base respectively, with 11 bases between them. This CDR3 is 16 amino acids long. The chain combines TRBV5-4 with TRBJ2-2; possible D gene TRBD2, 6 bases. Source material: PBMCs or a T cell subset sorted from them (not recorded which). This clonotype originated in an adult woman who had mild COVID-19 (a few samples of this study predate the infection). Cell type and time point are not known. As DNA, the CDR3 is TGTGCCAGCAGCTTGCAACTAGCTTGGAACACCGGGGAGCTGTTTTTT. Amino acids: CASSLQLAWNTGELFF. Supplemented by reference TRBV5-4 and TRBJ2-2, the full variable domain reads ETGVTQSPTHLIKTRGQQVTLRCSSQSGHNTVSWYQQALGQGPQFIFQYYREEENGRGNFPPRFSGLQFPNYSSELNVNALELDDSALYLCASSLQLAWNTGELFFGEGSRLTVL.